One sample yielded the 2 T cell receptor beta chains listed below, sequenced in a study of T cell repertoires in cytomegalovirus infection. Via MiXCR, TCRdb re-called the reads, giving one row per CDR3 protein. The sample lists about 110,000 distinct CDR3 sequences; 29% were seen once. Their specific antigens are unknown. The starting material was CD8+ T cells from cultured PBMCs, obtained from culture after CMV antigen stimulation. These receptor sequences come from a human donor in good health (CMV status not recorded). Some clones in this sample may be carry-over from other donors' samples.

This clonotype was seen at least ten times. This chain uses TRBV7-3 with TRBJ2-2; D may be TRBD1 (6 bases). CDR3 length equals 15 residues. V lost 0 bases to trimming and J lost 4 bases, with 9 bases between them. Germline V lookup: CDR1 SGHTA, CDR2 FQGTGA. The CDR3 DNA reads TGTGCCAGCAGCTTAACGGGGGCTGCCACCGGGGAGCTGTTTTTT. Its protein is CASSLTGAATGELFF.

To note about this clonotype: Being one base from a much bigger clone, this may be a read error. This likely comes from a read error, as the CDR3 has no conserved phenylalanine or tryptophan at its end. The gene calls are TRBV12-3 or TRBV12-4 and TRBJ1-2; D is perhaps TRBD1 (6 bases). This CDR3 is built from 16 residues. Between the trimmed V and J ends, which lost 5 bases and 8 bases, there was a span of 24 bases. CDR3 bases: TGTGCCAGCAGTCCATGGTCCCATGAGGGGGGACAAGGCTACACCCTC. This sequence encodes CASSPWSHEGGQGYTL.